This T cell receptor (beta chain) was sequenced in a study of CD8+ T cells in alopecia areata. This clone was counted only a few times. The CDR3 length is 15 residues. The V and J ends lost 4 bases and 0 bases respectively, with 10 bases between them. Germline-derived CDR1 and CDR2 are SGHDN and FVKESK. The treatment: oral pan-JAK inhibitor, 5-10 mg twice daily. The sequencing template was cDNA reverse transcribed from extracted RNA. The method was immunoSEQ multiplex PCR; TCRdb's version includes in-frame clones alone and lacks a portion of them. The sample records roughly 180,000 clones, approximately 50% being singletons.

The V and J genes are TRBV14 and TRBJ2-1; D is uncertain. The receptor was derived from a human donor with alopecia areata. Specimen: CD8+ T cells sorted from blood, collected between weeks 51 and 52, from a patient treated with tofacitinib. The CDR3 spells CASSPDRSSYNEQFF. The CDR3 DNA reads TGTGCCAGCAGCCCAGACCGGAGCTCCTACAATGAGCAGTTCTTC.